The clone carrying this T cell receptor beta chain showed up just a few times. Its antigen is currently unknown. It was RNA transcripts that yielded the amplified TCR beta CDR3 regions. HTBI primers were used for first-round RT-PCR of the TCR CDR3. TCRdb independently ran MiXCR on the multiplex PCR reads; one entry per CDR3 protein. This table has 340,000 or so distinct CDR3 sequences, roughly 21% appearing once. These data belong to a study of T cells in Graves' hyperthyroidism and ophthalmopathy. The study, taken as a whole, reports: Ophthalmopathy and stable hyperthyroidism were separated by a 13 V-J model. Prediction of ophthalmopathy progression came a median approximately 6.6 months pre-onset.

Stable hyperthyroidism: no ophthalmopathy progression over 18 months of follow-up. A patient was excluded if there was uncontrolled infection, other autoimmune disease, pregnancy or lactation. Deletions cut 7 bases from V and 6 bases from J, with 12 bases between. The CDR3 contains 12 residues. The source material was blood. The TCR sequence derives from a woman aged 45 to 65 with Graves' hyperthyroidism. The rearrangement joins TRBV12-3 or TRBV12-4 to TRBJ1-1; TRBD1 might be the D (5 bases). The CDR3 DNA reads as TGTGCCAGCACCCCCAGGGTTCCTGAAGCTTTCTTT. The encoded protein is CASTPRVPEAFF.